This TCR beta chain was captured by sequencing in a study of T cell responses to AZD1222 COVID-19 vaccine. Findings and caveats of the study: Donor demographics were predominantly white British with a female majority; clonal diversity may be underestimated.

Produced via immunoSEQ multiplex PCR; TCRdb's table is partial and in-frame only. The sample has 150,000 or so clones, more than 85% seen once. V was shortened by 1 base and J by 10 bases, with 9 bases between the two germline ends. The CDR3 is 13 residues long. The germline gives CDR1 SGHKS, CDR2 YYEKEE (reference sequence). On this clone itself: Its target is not known.

This clonotype originated in an adult who received the AZD1222 COVID-19 vaccine. The sample in question was peripheral blood, obtained 28 days after the second AZD1222 dose. The chain carries TRBV5-5 and TRBJ1-6; no clear D gene. The CDR3 here is CASSLNFESPLHF. CDR3 coding DNA: TGTGCCAGCAGCTTGAATTTTGAGTCACCCCTCCACTTT.